This T cell receptor beta chain was identified in a study of vaccination effects on CD4 cells after COVID-19. Study-wide points: Both infection-induced and vaccine-induced clones contracted markedly at late post-vaccination timepoints.

Culture proceeded for about 11 days, and CD4+ T cells were then isolated. Between the trimmed V and J ends, which lost 2 bases and 2 bases, there was a span of 16 bases. This CDR3 is 17 amino acids long. Germline V CDR1 and CDR2: SGHDN, FVKESK. Libraries were prepared by immunoSEQ multiplex PCR; TCRdb keeps only in-frame clonotypes and omits some of them. The sample yields fewer than 75,000 clones, roughly four fifths seen once. Remarks on this clone: The antigen is not known.

This chain joins TRBV14 and TRBJ1-5, with a tentative D call TRBD1 (6 bases). This clonotype was sampled from a human donor who received a COVID-19 vaccine. The source was CD4+ T cells from PBMCs cultured without peptide, collected before COVID-19 vaccination. The CDR3 protein is CASSQLLGQPGNQPQHF. DNA for the CDR3: TGTGCCAGCAGCCAATTATTGGGACAACCTGGCAATCAGCCCCAGCATTTT. The full variable domain, in which reference TRBV14 and TRBJ1-5 provide the parts outside the CDR3, is EAGVTQFPSHSVIEKGQTVTLRCDPISGHDNLYWYRRVMGKEIKFLLHFVKESKQDESGMPNNRFLAERTGGTYSTLKVQPAELEDSGVYFCASSQLLGQPGNQPQHFGDGTRLSIL.